This T cell receptor beta chain was recovered during a study of T cell repertoires in cytomegalovirus infection. Study-level background: Public TCR beta signatures marked donors with CMV infection and the matching HLA.

TCRdb reanalysed the reads using MiXCR and keeps one entry per CDR3 protein. This table holds about 58,000 distinct CDR3 sequences, about 18% found once. Notes on the study in general: Identification of carriers of CMV plus the relevant HLA was performed using cumulative public TCR beta family frequency.

V shed 4 bases, J shed 5 bases, and the junction held 7 bases outside the gene matches. Germline V lookup: CDR1 SEHNR, CDR2 FQNEAQ (reference sequence). This CDR3 is 15 amino acids long. A remark on this clonotype: No antigen is known for it.

Sequenced here: CD8+ T cells from cultured PBMCs, sampled from culture after CMV antigen stimulation. This sequence joins TRBV7-9 and TRBJ2-2; 7 bases are a match to TRBD1. The clonotype comes from a human donor in good health (CMV status not recorded). Some clones in this sample may be carry-over from other donors' samples. DNA of the CDR3: TGTGCCAGCAGCTCGACAGGGCAGGGAACCGGGGAGCTGTTTTTT. It yields the protein CASSSTGQGTGELFF.